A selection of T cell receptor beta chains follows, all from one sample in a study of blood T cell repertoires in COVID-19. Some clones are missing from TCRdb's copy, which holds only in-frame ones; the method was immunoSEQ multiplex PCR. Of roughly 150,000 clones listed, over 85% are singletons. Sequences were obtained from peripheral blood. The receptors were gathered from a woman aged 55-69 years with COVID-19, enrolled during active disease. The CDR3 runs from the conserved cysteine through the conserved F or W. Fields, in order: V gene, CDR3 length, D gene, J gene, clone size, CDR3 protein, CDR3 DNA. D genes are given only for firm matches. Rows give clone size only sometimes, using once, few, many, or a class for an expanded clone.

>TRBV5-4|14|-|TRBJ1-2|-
CASSLEGGDRGYTF
TGTGCCAGCAGCTTGGAAGGGGGAGATAGGGGCTACACCTTC
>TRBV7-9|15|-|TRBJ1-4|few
CASSLVNRVDEKLFF
TGTGCCAGCAGCTTAGTGAACAGGGTGGACGAAAAACTGTTTTTT
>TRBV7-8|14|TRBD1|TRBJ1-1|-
CASSSTGGDTEAFF
TGTGCCAGCAGCTCCACAGGGGGGGACACTGAAGCTTTCTTT
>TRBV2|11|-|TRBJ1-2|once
CASSTDGGYTF
TGTGCCAGCTCGACTGACGGTGGCTACACCTTC
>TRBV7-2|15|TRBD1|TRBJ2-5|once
CASSAVTGGEETQYF
TGTGCCAGCAGCGCGGTCACAGGGGGAGAAGAGACCCAGTACTTC
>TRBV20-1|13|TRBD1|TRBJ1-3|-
CSASKTGDDTIYF
TGCAGTGCTAGTAAGACAGGGGACGACACCATATATTTT
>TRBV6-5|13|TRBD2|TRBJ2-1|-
CAIRTSGVNEQFF
TGTGCCATACGGACTAGCGGGGTCAATGAGCAGTTCTTC
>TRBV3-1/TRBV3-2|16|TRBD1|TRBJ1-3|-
CASSQDDRALGNTIYF
TGTGCCAGCAGCCAAGATGACAGGGCCCTTGGAAACACCATATATTTT
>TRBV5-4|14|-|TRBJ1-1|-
CASSPGRGFTEAFF
TGTGCCAGCAGCCCGGGGAGGGGGTTCACTGAAGCTTTCTTT
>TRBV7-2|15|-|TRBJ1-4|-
CASSLAGGINEKLFF
TGTGCCAGCAGCTTAGCGGGGGGGATTAATGAAAAACTGTTTTTT
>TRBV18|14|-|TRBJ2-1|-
CASSPSYSYNEQFF
TGTGCCAGCTCACCGAGCTACTCCTACAATGAGCAGTTCTTC
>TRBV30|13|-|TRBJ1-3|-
CAWSLNRDTVESF
TGTGCCTGGAGTCTAAACCGGGACACGGTGGAAAGTTTT
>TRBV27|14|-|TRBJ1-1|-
CASRPTGRVTEAFF
TGTGCCAGCAGACCTACAGGGCGGGTCACTGAAGCTTTCTTT
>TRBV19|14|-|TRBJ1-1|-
CASIRGARITEAFF
TGTGCCAGTATTCGGGGGGCTCGGATCACTGAAGCTTTCTTT
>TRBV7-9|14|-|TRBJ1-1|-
CASSFGGENTEAFF
TGTGCCAGCAGCTTTGGGGGGGAGAACACTGAAGCTTTCTTT
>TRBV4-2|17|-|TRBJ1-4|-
CASSQDGWGGGNEKLFF
TGTGCCAGCAGCCAAGATGGCTGGGGAGGGGGAAATGAAAAACTGTTTTTT
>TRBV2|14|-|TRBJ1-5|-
CASSVSGVAQPQHF
TGTGCCAGCAGTGTATCAGGGGTGGCTCAGCCCCAGCATTTT
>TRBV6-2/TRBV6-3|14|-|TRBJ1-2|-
CASTPGTRNYGYTF
TGTGCCAGCACCCCCGGGACAAGAAACTATGGCTACACCTTC
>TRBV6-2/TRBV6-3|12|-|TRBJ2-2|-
CASSYSSLKLFF
TGTGCCAGCAGTTACTCGAGCCTTAAGCTGTTTTTT
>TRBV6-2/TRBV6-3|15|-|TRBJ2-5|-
CASSYSQVKQETQYF
TGTGCCAGCAGCTACTCCCAGGTCAAACAAGAGACCCAGTACTTC
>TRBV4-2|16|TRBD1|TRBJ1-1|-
CASSLSMGQANTEAFF
TGTGCCAGCAGCCTAAGTATGGGACAGGCGAACACTGAAGCTTTCTTT
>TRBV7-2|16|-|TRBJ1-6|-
CASRSRREGSNSPLHF
TGTGCCAGCAGATCCAGGCGGGAGGGTTCGAATTCACCCCTCCACTTT
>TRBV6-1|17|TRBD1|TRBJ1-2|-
CASSDIPGGVLFYGYTF
TGTGCCAGCAGTGATATTCCAGGGGGCGTATTATTCTATGGCTACACCTTC
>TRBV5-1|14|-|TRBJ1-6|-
CASSFWQNNSPLHF
TGCGCCAGCAGCTTTTGGCAGAATAATTCACCCCTCCACTTT
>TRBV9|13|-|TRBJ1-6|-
CASSPSTNSPLHF
TGTGCCAGCAGCCCTAGCACGAATTCACCCCTCCACTTT
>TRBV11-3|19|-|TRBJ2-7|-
CASSLDWGWGRRIPYEQYF
TGTGCCAGCAGCTTAGATTGGGGTTGGGGCAGAAGAATTCCCTACGAGCAGTACTTC
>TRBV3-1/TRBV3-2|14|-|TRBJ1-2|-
CASSQVADIYGYTF
TGTGCCAGCAGCCAAGTTGCGGACATCTATGGCTACACCTTC
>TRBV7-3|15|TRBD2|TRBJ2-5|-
CASSLNSGGQETQYF
TGTGCCAGCAGCTTAAATAGCGGGGGTCAAGAGACCCAGTACTTC
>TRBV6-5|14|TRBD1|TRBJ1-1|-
CASRVTGGNTEAFF
TGTGCCAGCAGAGTCACAGGGGGGAACACTGAAGCTTTCTTT
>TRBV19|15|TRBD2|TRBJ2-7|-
CASSIAAGGPYEQYF
TGTGCCAGTAGTATCGCCGCGGGGGGTCCATACGAGCAGTACTTC
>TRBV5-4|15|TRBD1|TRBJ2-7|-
CASSHHWDRAREQYF
TGTGCCAGCAGCCACCACTGGGACAGGGCGAGGGAGCAGTACTTC
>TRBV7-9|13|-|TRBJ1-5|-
CASSLLAEQPQHF
TGTGCCAGCAGCTTACTAGCCGAGCAGCCCCAGCATTTT
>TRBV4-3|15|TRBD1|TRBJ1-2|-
CASSPGDRPNYGYTF
TGCGCCAGCAGCCCAGGGGACAGACCTAACTATGGCTACACCTTC
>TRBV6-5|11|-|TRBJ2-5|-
CGGRGLVAQYF
TGTGGGGGAAGGGGTCTAGTGGCCCAGTACTTC
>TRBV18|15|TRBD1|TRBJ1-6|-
CASSPGQGASSPLHF
TGTGCCAGCTCACCAGGACAGGGAGCAAGTTCACCCCTCCACTTT
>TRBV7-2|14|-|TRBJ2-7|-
CASSFWGLSYEQYF
TGTGCCAGCAGCTTCTGGGGACTCTCCTACGAGCAGTACTTC
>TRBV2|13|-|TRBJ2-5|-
CASSEVPKETQYF
TGTGCCAGCAGTGAAGTCCCAAAAGAGACCCAGTACTTC
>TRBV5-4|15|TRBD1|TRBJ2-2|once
CASSQRQGAFGELFF
TGTGCCAGCAGCCAGAGACAGGGGGCGTTCGGGGAGCTGTTTTTT